The TCR beta chain described here comes from a study of T cell changes during pregnancy in multiple sclerosis. The V and J ends lost 2 bases and 4 bases, in that order; junction bases with no gene match: 9. This CDR3 contains 16 residues. Germline CDR1 and CDR2: SGHKS and YYEKEE (reference sequence). The repertoire was sequenced with immunoSEQ multiplex PCR; TCRdb's copy has only in-frame clones and lacks some. The sample has 73,000 or so clones, about 90% seen once. The chain is built from TRBV5-5 and TRBJ1-2; 9 bases line up with TRBD1. The sample was peripheral blood, taken in the second trimester of pregnancy. This TCR came from a female donor with multiple sclerosis, enrolled in a pregnancy study. CDR3 residues: CASSLDQGQGIYGYTF. CDR3 nucleotides: TGTGCCAGCAGCTTAGATCAGGGACAGGGAATCTATGGCTACACCTTC.